The 12 T cell receptor beta chains below come from one sample, sequenced in a study of T cells in Graves' hyperthyroidism and ophthalmopathy (dated by TCRdb to between 2018 and 2020). Libraries were constructed by multiplex PCR. The reads were generated on an Illumina HiSeq 2000. The TCR beta CDR3 regions were amplified from the RNA transcripts. For the first round of RT-PCR on the TCR CDR3, the HTBI primer set was used together with the Qiagen OneStep RT-PCR kit. In-frame beta chains were kept once TCRdb had trimmed the public reads at Q25 with fastp and called clones with MiXCR. Identical CDR3 protein sequences are pooled into one entry, listed with their most common genes and DNA. The sample yields 640,000 or so distinct CDR3 sequences; roughly 15% were counted once. The ten biggest clones cover 4.3% of the sample. Sequenced input: blood. The receptors shown here come from a woman between 40 and 55 years old with Graves' ophthalmopathy.

This clonotype turned up a few times. This rearrangement joins TRBV7-3 to TRBJ2-7, with 9 bases aligning to TRBD2. This CDR3 comprises 18 residues. The V segment lost 5 bases and the J segment 7 bases; nucleotides outside the gene matches: 21. Germline-derived CDR1 and CDR2 are SGHTA and FQGTGA. CDR3 in DNA: TGTGCCAGCAGCCCCCGGGGGGCTAGCGGGAATCGCGGCGGGGAGCAGTACTTC. It codes for CASSPRGASGNRGGEQYF.

This clonotype was observed many times. The rearrangement joins TRBV27 to TRBJ2-5, with 9 bases that match TRBD1. The CDR3 has 14 amino acids. Germline V gene sequence: CDR1 MNHEY, CDR2 SMNVEV (reference sequence). Trimming cost V 3 bases and J 4 bases; bases outside gene matches: 3. This chain's CDR3 is CASSFWGQGETQYF. In DNA form, the CDR3 reads TGTGCCAGCAGTTTTTGGGGACAGGGAGAGACCCAGTACTTC.

In its sample, this clonotype was seen many times. V gene TRBV20-1 combines with J gene TRBJ2-7, with 8 bases lining up with TRBD2. Per the germline V gene, CDR1 is DFQATT and CDR2 is SNEGSKA (reference sequence). This CDR3 spans 13 amino acids. V was pared by 4 bases and J by 4 bases, with 6 bases of the junction left unmatched. CDR3 sequence reads: CSAIPSGSYEQYF. As DNA, the CDR3 is TGCAGTGCTATACCCAGCGGGAGTTACGAGCAGTACTTC.

This clonotype was observed at least ten times. The rearrangement links TRBV4-1 to TRBJ2-7, with D possibly being TRBD1 (6 bases). Trimming removed 8 bases from V and 2 bases from J, with 7 bases in between. Germline V gives CDR1 MGHRA, CDR2 YSYEKL. There are 11 residues in the CDR3. The DNA for the CDR3 is TGCGCCAGCGGGACACCCTACGAGCAGTACTTC. Residues: CASGTPYEQYF.

The V call is TRBV5-1, the J call TRBJ2-5, with 9 bases fitting TRBD1. This CDR3 contains 14 residues. J was trimmed by 6 bases and V by 4 bases; bases with no gene match: 7. The germline CDR1 and CDR2 sequences are SGHRS and YFSETQ. CDR3 DNA: TGCGCCAGCAGCATAGGGGACAGGGTGCAGACCCAGTACTTC. It specifies CASSIGDRVQTQYF.

In its sample, this clonotype was seen many times. The V gene is TRBV6-1, the J gene TRBJ1-2, with TRBD1 matching 8 bases. Germline V gives CDR1 MNHNS, CDR2 SASEGT. The junction had 10 bases not matched to a gene; V was cut back by 6 bases and J by 4 bases. This CDR3 has 15 residues. The CDR3 DNA follows: TGTGCCAGCAGCGATATCCAGCAGGGGGCCTATGGCTACACCTTC. Translation gives CASSDIQQGAYGYTF.

This clonotype was seen many times. The rearrangement uses TRBV2 and TRBJ1-1; 8 positions match TRBD1. The CDR3 runs to 14 residues. Germline CDR1 reads SNHLY; CDR2 reads FYNNEI. V dropped 6 bases and J dropped 1; count of bases not matched to a gene: 4. CDR3 sequence: CASSDGQGNTEAFF. In DNA form, the CDR3 reads TGTGCCAGCAGCGACGGACAGGGGAACACTGAAGCTTTCTTT.

V usage is TRBV19 and J usage is TRBJ2-2, with 11 bases aligning to TRBD2. The CDR3 length is 18 residues. Trimming took 4 bases from V and 2 from J; bases not matched to a gene: 9. Germline-derived CDR1 and CDR2 are LNHDA and SQIVND (reference sequence). The CDR3 is CASSNSGRAFPNTGELFF. CDR3 nucleotide sequence: TGTGCCAGTAGTAATAGCGGGAGGGCCTTCCCCAACACCGGGGAGCTGTTTTTT. The full variable domain, with the rest looked up from reference TRBV19 and TRBJ2-2, is DGGITQSPKYLFRKEGQNVTLSCEQNLNHDAMYWYRQDPGQGLRLIYYSQIVNDFQKGDIAEGYSVSREKKESFPLTVTSAQKNPTAFYLCASSNSGRAFPNTGELFFGEGSRLTVL.

This clonotype has at least ten counts. The CDR3 sequence: CASRQGESYEQYF. The CDR3 nucleotides read TGTGCCAGCAGACAGGGGGAGTCCTACGAGCAGTACTTC. The chain uses TRBV7-9 and TRBJ2-7; 8 bases fit TRBD1. CDR1 is SEHNR and CDR2 is FQNEAQ in the germline V gene (reference sequence). The CDR3 is 13 residues long. V dropped 6 bases and J dropped 1; count of bases not matched to a gene: 2.

The chain carries TRBV6-1 and TRBJ1-2; 7 bases match TRBD1. The CDR3 spans 15 residues. V trimming: 5 bases; J trimming: 2 bases; junction bases outside the gene matches: 8. Germline CDR1 MNHNS, CDR2 SASEGT. The CDR3 loop is CASSTIGQANYGYTF. The CDR3 DNA reads TGTGCCAGCAGTACGATAGGACAGGCCAACTATGGCTACACCTTC.

This chain joins TRBV3-1 and TRBJ2-7; D remains ambiguous. The V gene's germline CDR1 is LGHDT and CDR2 YNNKEL (reference sequence). There are 12 residues in the CDR3. The V end lost 5 bases, the J end lost 6 bases, and 11 bases lay between the germline ends. The CDR3 sequence is CASSSGSPEQYF. The CDR3 region has the DNA TGTGCCAGCAGCTCCGGATCTCCCGAGCAGTACTTC.

This clonotype was found many times. The chain carries TRBV6-5 and TRBJ2-1; 8 bases are a match to TRBD1. V shed 3 bases, J shed 6 bases, and the junction held 7 bases outside the gene matches. Germline values: CDR1 MNHEY, CDR2 SVGAGI. The CDR3 is made up of 15 amino acids. CDR3 protein: CASSYSRQGSNEQFF. The CDR3 region has the DNA TGTGCCAGCAGTTATTCACGACAGGGGAGCAATGAGCAGTTCTTC.